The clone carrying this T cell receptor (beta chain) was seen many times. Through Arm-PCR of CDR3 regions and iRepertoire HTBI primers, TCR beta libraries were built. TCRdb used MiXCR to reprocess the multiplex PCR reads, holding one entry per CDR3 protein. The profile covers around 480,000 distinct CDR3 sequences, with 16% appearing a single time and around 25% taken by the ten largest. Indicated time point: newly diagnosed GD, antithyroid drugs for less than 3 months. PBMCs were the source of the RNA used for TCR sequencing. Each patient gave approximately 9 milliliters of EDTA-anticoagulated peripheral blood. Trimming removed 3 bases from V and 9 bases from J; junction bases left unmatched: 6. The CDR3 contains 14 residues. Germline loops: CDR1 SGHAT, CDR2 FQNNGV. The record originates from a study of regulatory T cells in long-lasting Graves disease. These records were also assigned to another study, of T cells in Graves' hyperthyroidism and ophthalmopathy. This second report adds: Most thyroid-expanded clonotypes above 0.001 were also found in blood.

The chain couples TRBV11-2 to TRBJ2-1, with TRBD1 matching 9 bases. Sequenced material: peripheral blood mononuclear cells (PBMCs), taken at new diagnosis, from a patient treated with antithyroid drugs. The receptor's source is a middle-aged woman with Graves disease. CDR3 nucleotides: TGTGCCAGCAGCTTGGACAGGGGTAGTGGTGAGCAGTTCTTC. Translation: CASSLDRGSGEQFF.